The next 29 T cell receptor beta chains were all read from a single sample in a study of technical replicates of blood from several donors. Only in-frame clones appear in the TCRdb table, and some are missing; sequencing was by immunoSEQ multiplex PCR. The sample yields 80,000 to 100,000 clones, 95% to 97% seen once. The sequenced sample consisted of T cells isolated from PBMCs. The receptor source for this set is a human donor in good health.

V is TRBV7-9 and J is TRBJ2-4, with TRBD1 matching 10 bases. There are 14 residues in the CDR3. V was pared by 5 bases and J by 6 bases, with 4 bases of the junction left unmatched. The germline V gene encodes CDR1 SEHNR and CDR2 FQNEAQ (reference sequence). The CDR3 loop is CASSLWDRGNIQYF. Written as DNA, the CDR3 is TGTGCCAGCAGCCTTTGGGACAGGGGAAACATTCAGTACTTC.

V gene TRBV11-3 combines with J gene TRBJ2-7; 8 bases map to TRBD2. After removal of 1 base from V and 3 bases from J, the junction contained 5 bases not matched to a gene. The CDR3 covers 15 residues. Germline V CDR1 and CDR2: SGHNT, YENEEA. CDR3 residues: CASSLGREVDYEQYF. In DNA form, the CDR3 reads TGTGCCAGCAGCTTAGGGCGGGAGGTCGACTACGAGCAGTACTTC.

The chain combines TRBV5-6 with TRBJ2-1, with D perhaps TRBD1 (5 bases). CDR1 is SGHDT, CDR2 YYEEEE, per germline. The CDR3 is 14 residues long. Trimming stripped 4 bases from V and 6 bases from J, with 14 bases between. In DNA form, the CDR3 reads TGTGCCAGCAGCCCCGGACACGGAATCAATGAGCAGTTCTTC. Amino acids: CASSPGHGINEQFF.

The chain has TRBV30 and TRBJ2-3; TRBD1 is a possible D gene (6 bases). Germline V CDR1 and CDR2: GTSNPN, SVGIG (reference sequence). V gave up 5 bases and J gave up 4 bases, with 16 bases separating them. The CDR3 has 14 residues. The CDR3 loop is CAWQQGIFADTQYF. DNA for the CDR3: TGTGCCTGGCAGCAGGGGATTTTTGCAGATACGCAGTATTTT. The full variable domain, with the rest looked up from reference TRBV30 and TRBJ2-3, is SQTIHQWPATLVQPVGSPLSLECTVEGTSNPNLYWYRQAAGRGLQLLFYSVGIGQISSEVPQNLSASRPQDRQFILSSKKLLLSDSGFYLCAWQQGIFADTQYFGPGTRLTVL.

This rearrangement joins TRBV11-3 to TRBJ2-1; the D gene is possibly TRBD2 (7 bases). Germline lookup yields CDR1 SGHNT and CDR2 YENEEA. CDR3 length: 15 residues. The germline V and J ends were trimmed by 5 bases and 0 bases, with 11 bases remaining between them. The CDR3 here is CASSGGAISYNEQFF. Written as DNA, the CDR3 is TGTGCCAGCAGCGGGGGGGCCATCTCCTACAATGAGCAGTTCTTC.

CDR3: CASSLGQGGYEQYF. The CDR3 DNA reads TGTGCCAGCAGCTTGGGACAGGGGGGCTACGAGCAGTACTTC. The genes are TRBV7-8 and TRBJ2-7; 11 bases map to TRBD1. CDR1 and CDR2 from the germline V gene are SGHVS and FQNEAQ. Germline trimming cut 3 bases from V and 3 bases from J; bases unmatched to any gene: 1. The CDR3 length is 14 residues.

V and J are TRBV6-5 and TRBJ1-2; D unresolved. Germline V lookup: CDR1 MNHEY, CDR2 SVGAGI. Trimming pared 6 bases from V and 4 bases from J, leaving 15 bases between. This CDR3 has 14 residues. DNA for the CDR3: TGTGCCAGCAGGCCGGTCGCCGCTAGCTATGGCTACACCTTC. Translation gives CASRPVAASYGYTF.

This chain connects TRBV7-9 to TRBJ2-1, with unresolved D. CDR1 and CDR2 (germline): SEHNR, FQNEAQ (reference sequence). V was pared by 4 bases and J by 5 bases, with 15 bases between. There are 15 residues in the CDR3. CDR3 sequence: CASSSNYLRNNEQFF. The CDR3 nucleotides are TGTGCCAGCAGCTCCAACTACCTCCGCAACAATGAGCAGTTCTTC.

The rearrangement uses TRBV27 and TRBJ1-5; 8 nucleotides align to TRBD1. There are 15 residues in the CDR3. V was pared by 4 bases and J by 7 bases, with 9 bases of the junction left unmatched. CDR1 is MNHEY, CDR2 SMNVEV, per germline (reference sequence). CDR3 sequence reads: CASSYRDRRDQPQHF. In DNA form, the CDR3 reads TGTGCCAGCAGTTATAGGGACAGGAGAGACCAGCCCCAGCATTTT.

The chain employs TRBV15 and TRBJ1-1; 8 positions agree with TRBD1. From germline, CDR1 is LNHNV and CDR2 YYDKDF (reference sequence). The CDR3 runs 14 residues. Germline trimming cut 8 bases from V and 1 base from J; bases unmatched to any gene: 6. As DNA, the CDR3 is TGTGCCACCGGACGGGGACAGGCGAACACTGAAGCTTTCTTT. This encodes CATGRGQANTEAFF.

The V gene is TRBV9, the J gene TRBJ1-2; no firm D call. V was trimmed by 0 bases and J by 6 bases, leaving 12 bases between them. There are 14 residues in the CDR3. Germline lookup yields CDR1 SGDLS and CDR2 YYNGEE. The CDR3 reads CASSVVSGSHGYTF. The CDR3 DNA sequence: TGTGCCAGCAGCGTAGTTTCAGGCTCGCATGGCTACACCTTC.

The genes are TRBV6-1 and TRBJ2-1, with unresolved D. Germline CDR1 and CDR2: MNHNS and SASEGT. Trimming left V 1 base short and J 8 bases short, with 12 bases between. CDR3 size: 14 residues. CDR3 nucleotides: TGTGCCAGCAGTGAAGATCATGCGAACGATGAGCAGTTCTTC. Encoded protein: CASSEDHANDEQFF.

This chain joins TRBV27 and TRBJ1-5, with a tentative D call TRBD1 (6 bases). Per germline, CDR1 MNHEY and CDR2 SMNVEV (reference sequence). V was trimmed by 6 bases and J by 3 bases, leaving 15 bases between them. CDR3 length: 15 residues. The CDR3 region is CASSSLGQLNQPQHF. The CDR3, as DNA: TGTGCCAGCAGCTCCCTTGGACAGCTCAATCAGCCCCAGCATTTT.

The chain uses TRBV10-3 and TRBJ1-2, with D unclear. Trimming took 1 base from V and 3 from J, leaving 9 bases between them. In germline, CDR1 is ENHRY, CDR2 SYGVKD. The CDR3 is made up of 14 amino acids. CDR3 coding DNA: TGTGCCATCAGTGAGTTGGGCCATTACTATGGCTACACCTTC. This gives the protein CAISELGHYYGYTF.

This clone came up a few times. This rearrangement joins TRBV30 to TRBJ1-1; D not resolved. The CDR3 totals 12 residues. In germline, CDR1 is GTSNPN, CDR2 SVGIG (reference sequence). The V end lost 4 bases, the J end lost 4 bases, and 10 bases lay between the germline ends. The CDR3 bases are TGTGCCTGGAACGAGGGAGCCACTGAAGCTTTCTTT. Its protein product is CAWNEGATEAFF.

The chain couples TRBV5-1 to TRBJ1-1; 8 nucleotides align to TRBD1. Germline loops: CDR1 SGHRS, CDR2 YFSETQ. J was trimmed by 3 bases and V by 4 bases; bases with no gene match: 8. CDR3 length: 15 residues. CDR3 region: CASSHETGDYTEAFF. The DNA for the CDR3 is TGCGCCAGCAGCCACGAGACAGGGGACTACACTGAAGCTTTCTTT.

V is TRBV5-4 and J is TRBJ2-7; 11 positions match TRBD2. The J segment lost 5 bases and the V segment lost 4 bases, leaving 8 bases of the junction unmatched. CDR3 length: 15 amino acids. The V gene's germline CDR1 is SGHNT and CDR2 YYREEE (reference sequence). The CDR3 bases are TGTGCCAGCAGCCCCCGACTAGCGGGAAGTCACGAGCAGTACTTC. It codes for CASSPRLAGSHEQYF.

This clone occurred once. V gene TRBV6-9 combines with J gene TRBJ2-3; a possible D gene is TRBD2 (6 bases). The CDR3 has 16 amino acids. Trimming shortened V by 8 bases and J by 0 bases, and 18 bases separated the two germline ends. Germline loops: CDR1 MNHGY, CDR2 SVAAGI. CDR3 coding DNA: TGTGCCAGCTCGGATAGCGGAGTAGCTAGCACAGATACGCAGTATTTT. This sequence encodes CASSDSGVASTDTQYF.

By its share, this clone is medium-sized. This chain joins TRBV6-1 and TRBJ2-7, with 9 positions matching TRBD1. V trimming: 0 bases; J trimming: 3 bases; junction bases outside the gene matches: 9. The length of the CDR3 is 17 residues. Germline-derived CDR1 and CDR2 are MNHNS and SASEGT. For the CDR3, the DNA is TGTGCCAGCAGTGAAGCGAGGGGGGGGACAGGGCTCTACGAGCAGTACTTC. It encodes CASSEARGGTGLYEQYF.

The rearrangement joins TRBV12-5 to TRBJ1-2, with TRBD1 matching 7 bases. The CDR3 is 14 residues long. Trimming took 1 base from V and 4 from J; bases not matched to a gene: 3. Germline CDR1 reads LGHNT; CDR2 reads FRNRAP. The DNA for the CDR3 is TGTGCTAGTGGTTTGGAAGGGGGCCTCTATGGCTACACCTTC. Encoded protein: CASGLEGGLYGYTF.

The chain couples TRBV19 to TRBJ2-3; 7 bases are a match to TRBD2. Germline V gene lookup returns CDR1 LNHDA and CDR2 SQIVND (reference sequence). The length of the CDR3 is 14 residues. J was trimmed by 4 bases and V by 8 bases; bases with no gene match: 9. CDR3 loop: CASGFGGRADTQYF. The DNA of the CDR3 is TGTGCCAGTGGTTTTGGTGGGAGGGCAGATACGCAGTATTTT.

The V and J genes are TRBV10-3 and TRBJ2-3, with 7 bases that match TRBD2. Germline CDR1 reads ENHRY; CDR2 reads SYGVKD. The CDR3 loop spans 13 amino acids. Losses at the gene ends were 8 bases for V and 4 bases for J; bases not matched to a gene: 6. The CDR3 DNA reads as TGTGCCATCGGGGCGGGAGCCCCAGATACGCAGTATTTT. As protein: CAIGAGAPDTQYF.

J is TRBJ1-2 and V is TRBV29-1; the D is unclear. Germline CDR1 is SQVTM and CDR2 is ANQGSEA. CDR3 size: 11 residues. Trimming removed 1 base at V and 9 bases at J, with 9 bases between. The CDR3 nucleotides read TGCAGCGTTGAAGGGACTCGGAGCTACACCTTC. Amino acids: CSVEGTRSYTF.

The V call is TRBV25-1, the J call TRBJ1-6; D unclear. Germline values: CDR1 MGHDK, CDR2 SYGVNS. V lost 4 bases and J 6 bases, leaving 16 bases between the germline ends. This CDR3 spans 16 amino acids. This CDR3 is CASSVTAGSTNSPLHF. CDR3 in DNA: TGTGCCAGCAGTGTGACCGCCGGGTCCACTAATTCACCCCTCCACTTT.

The chain links TRBV6-4 to TRBJ2-3, with 10 bases that match TRBD1. The J segment lost 6 bases and the V segment lost 6 bases, leaving 6 bases of the junction unmatched. The CDR3 extends over 14 amino acids. Germline loops: CDR1 MRHNA, CDR2 SNTAGT. The CDR3 region is CASRLDRGGDTQYF. Here the CDR3 DNA reads TGTGCCAGCAGACTGGACAGGGGGGGGGATACGCAGTATTTT.

This clone has more than one count but fewer than ten. The chain carries TRBV7-9 and TRBJ1-5, with TRBD1 identical over 8 bases. V gave up 5 bases and J gave up 5 bases; unmatched junction bases: 2. The CDR3 totals 13 residues. Germline CDR1 SEHNR, CDR2 FQNEAQ (reference sequence). The CDR3 sequence is CASSPGQDQPQHF. The CDR3 nucleotides are TGTGCCAGCAGCCCGGGACAGGATCAGCCCCAGCATTTT.

This sequence joins TRBV7-3 and TRBJ2-3; D is unclear. The CDR3 runs to 14 residues. V lost 6 bases, J lost 7 bases, and 17 bases lay in between. Germline-derived CDR1 and CDR2 are SGHTA and FQGTGA. This CDR3 reads CASRSFEATYTQYF. The CDR3, as DNA: TGTGCCAGCAGGTCCTTTGAGGCTACTTATACGCAGTATTTT.

CDR3 protein: CASRTNDEQFF. The CDR3 nucleotides are TGCGCCAGCAGGACTAACGATGAGCAGTTCTTC. V gene TRBV5-1 combines with J gene TRBJ2-1, with D possibly being TRBD2 (5 bases). V was trimmed by 5 bases and J by 8 bases, leaving 8 bases between them. The CDR3 consists of 11 residues. Germline V gene sequence: CDR1 SGHRS, CDR2 YFSETQ.

The V and J genes are TRBV19 and TRBJ1-2; 10 bases fit TRBD1. J lost 5 bases, V lost 9 bases, and 3 bases had no gene match. CDR1 and CDR2 (germline): LNHDA, SQIVND (reference sequence). There are 12 residues in the CDR3. Here the CDR3 reads CASRDRGYGYTF. The CDR3 region has the DNA TGTGCCAGCCGGGACAGGGGTTATGGCTACACCTTC.